The T cell receptor beta chain under discussion was sequenced for a study of cytomegalovirus exposure and HLA in healthy donors. The PCR ran on 60 Vbeta and 13 Jbeta primers. Method: immunoSEQ multiplex PCR; TCRdb's copy keeps in-frame clones and lacks some. The top ten clones hold about 1% of a sample with 95,000 to 150,000 clones, roughly 77% of them seen once. Deletions cut 3 bases from V and 2 bases from J, with 11 bases between. The CDR3 has 14 residues. Germline loops: CDR1 SEHNR, CDR2 FQNEAQ (reference sequence). Specimen: PBMCs. This chain uses TRBV7-9 with TRBJ2-7, with TRBD1 as a possible D gene (6 bases). This sequence was found in a woman in her thirties in good health and CMV-seronegative. CDR3 amino acids: CASSFGQPAYEQYF. The CDR3 DNA reads as TGTGCCAGCAGCTTTGGACAGCCAGCCTACGAGCAGTACTTC.